Below, 4 T cell receptor beta chains from the same sample are listed, as sequenced in a study of T cells in Graves' hyperthyroidism and ophthalmopathy. Amplified TCR beta CDR3 regions derived from RNA transcripts. With the HTBI primer set, the TCR CDR3 went through a first round of RT-PCR. TCRdb reprocessed the multiplex PCR reads via MiXCR and lists one record per CDR3 protein. The data hold approximately 480,000 distinct CDR3 sequences, with around 20% observed a single time. Sequencing was carried out using blood. The receptors here all came from a man aged 18 to 29 with Graves' hyperthyroidism.

This clonotype was found many times. Here the CDR3 reads CASMRSQETQYF. DNA of the CDR3: TGTGCCAGCATGAGGTCTCAAGAGACCCAGTACTTC. The chain carries TRBV2 and TRBJ2-5; no reliable D call. Germline V gene sequence: CDR1 SNHLY, CDR2 FYNNEI. The CDR3 is 12 amino acids. Deletions cut 7 bases from V and 2 bases from J, with 8 bases between.

This chain joins TRBV11-1 and TRBJ1-1, with D unresolved. The germline V gene has CDR1 SGHAT and CDR2 FQDESV (reference sequence). The CDR3 consists of 16 residues. The germline V and J ends were trimmed by 6 bases and 4 bases, with 21 bases remaining between them. The CDR3 nucleotides are TGTGCCAGCAGTTTTCCGGCCAGCCCCGCGTTCACTGAAGCTTTCTTT. It specifies CASSFPASPAFTEAFF.

This clonotype was recorded many times. The gene calls are TRBV30 and TRBJ1-1; D gene unclear. Trimming pared 4 bases from V and 6 bases from J, leaving 9 bases between. The CDR3 spans 11 residues. Looked up from germline, CDR1 is GTSNPN and CDR2 is SVGIG (reference sequence). The CDR3 sequence is CAWTPRPEAFF. DNA of the CDR3: TGTGCCTGGACCCCGCGGCCTGAAGCTTTCTTT.

This chain connects TRBV11-2 to TRBJ2-3, with D hard to call. CDR3 length equals 14 residues. V was clipped by 5 bases and J by 6 bases, with 15 bases between them. CDR1 is SGHAT, CDR2 FQNNGV, per germline. CDR3 coding DNA: TGTGCCAGCAGCCCAACATCTAGGGTGGATACGCAGTATTTT. Translating it yields CASSPTSRVDTQYF.